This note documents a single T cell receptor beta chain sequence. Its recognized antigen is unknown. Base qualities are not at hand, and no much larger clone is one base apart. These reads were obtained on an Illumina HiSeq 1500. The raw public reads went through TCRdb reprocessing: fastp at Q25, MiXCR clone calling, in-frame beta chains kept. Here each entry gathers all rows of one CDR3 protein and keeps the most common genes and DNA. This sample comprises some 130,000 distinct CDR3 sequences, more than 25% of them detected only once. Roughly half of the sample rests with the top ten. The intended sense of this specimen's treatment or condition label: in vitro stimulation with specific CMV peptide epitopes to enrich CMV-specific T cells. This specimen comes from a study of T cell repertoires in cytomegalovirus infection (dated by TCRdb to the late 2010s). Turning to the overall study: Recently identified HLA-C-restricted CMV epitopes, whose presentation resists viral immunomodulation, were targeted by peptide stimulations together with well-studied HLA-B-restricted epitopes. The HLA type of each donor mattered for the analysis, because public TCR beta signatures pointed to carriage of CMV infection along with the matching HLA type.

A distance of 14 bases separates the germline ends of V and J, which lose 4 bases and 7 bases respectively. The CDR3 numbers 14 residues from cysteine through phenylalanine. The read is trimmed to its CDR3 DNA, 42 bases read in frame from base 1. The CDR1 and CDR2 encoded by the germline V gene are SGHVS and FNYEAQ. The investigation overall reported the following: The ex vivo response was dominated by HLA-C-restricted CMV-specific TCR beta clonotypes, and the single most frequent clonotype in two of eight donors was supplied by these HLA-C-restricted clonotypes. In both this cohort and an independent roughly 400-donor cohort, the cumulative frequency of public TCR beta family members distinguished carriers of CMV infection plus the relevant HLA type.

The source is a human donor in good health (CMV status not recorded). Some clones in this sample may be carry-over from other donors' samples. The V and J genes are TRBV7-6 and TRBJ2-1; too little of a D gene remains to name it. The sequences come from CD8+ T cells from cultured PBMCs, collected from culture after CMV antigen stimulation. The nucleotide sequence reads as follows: TGTGCCAGCAGCTCATCGCTGGCCGGGAATGAGCAGTTCTTC. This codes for CASSSSLAGNEQFF.